This section outlines one T cell receptor beta chain sequence together with its context. V lost 4 bases and J 1 base, leaving 22 bases between the germline ends. The CDR3 spans 18 residues. The germline gives CDR1 MGHRA, CDR2 YSYEKL. Data came from immunoSEQ multiplex PCR; TCRdb stores just in-frame clones and leaves some out. Here the sample spans roughly 2.4 million clones, nearly 97% being singletons. The sample originates from a study of shared clonotypes between healthy human individuals. This sequence originates from a man aged 18 to 29 in good health. The chain has TRBV4-1 and TRBJ1-1, with D possibly matching TRBD1 (6 bases). The sample comprised naive CD4+ T cells sorted from blood. The sample's subset: CD45RA+ positively selected. The CDR3 DNA follows: TGCGCCAGCAGCCTCATGAAGGACAGCCCTCCAGGGAACACTGAAGCTTTCTTT. It yields the protein CASSLMKDSPPGNTEAFF.